These T cell receptor beta chains were read from a single sample in a study of cytomegalovirus exposure and HLA in healthy donors. Profiled with immunoSEQ multiplex PCR; TCRdb holds only in-frame clones, not every one. Recorded here are 150,000 to 200,000 clones; the top ten clones represent 5.5% to 7.5%. Sequencing was done on a sample of PBMCs. The receptors derive from a man aged 30 to 39 in good health and CMV-seronegative. The CDR3 runs from the conserved cysteine through the conserved F or W. A D gene is named only where the DNA matches it firmly.

J,D,V,CDR3,DNA
TRBJ2-5,-,TRBV19,CASSIQGGETQYF,TGTGCCAGTAGTATTCAGGGGGGTGAGACCCAGTACTTC
TRBJ2-7,TRBD1,TRBV10-2,CASTTGQGGYEQYF,TGCGCCAGCACCACGGGACAGGGCGGTTACGAGCAGTACTTC
TRBJ2-2,TRBD2,TRBV12-5,CASAPRGLAGWGELFF,TGTGCTAGTGCTCCCCGGGGACTAGCGGGTTGGGGGGAGCTGTTTTTT
TRBJ2-3,TRBD2,TRBV7-2,CASSLGLAGGTDTQYF,TGTGCCAGCAGCTTAGGACTAGCGGGGGGCACAGATACGCAGTATTTT
TRBJ2-5,-,TRBV5-1,CASSLAAGPGQETQYF,TGCGCCAGCAGCTTGGCAGCGGGTCCAGGGCAAGAGACCCAGTACTTC
TRBJ2-1,TRBD2,TRBV10-1,CASSEGLAGGKREQFF,TGCGCCAGCAGTGAGGGACTAGCGGGGGGAAAGCGTGAGCAGTTCTTC
TRBJ1-1,TRBD1,TRBV10-3,CAIGPGQGKTGRTEAFF,TGTGCCATCGGACCGGGACAGGGAAAAACCGGGAGGACTGAAGCTTTCTTT
TRBJ2-5,-,TRBV19,CASSIRQQETQYF,TGTGCCAGTAGTATAAGACAGCAAGAGACCCAGTACTTC
TRBJ1-1,-,TRBV6-1,CASSESAGGEAFF,TGTGCCAGCAGTGAATCGGCGGGGGGTGAAGCTTTCTTT
TRBJ2-7,TRBD1,TRBV4-1,CASSLQQGASDEQYF,TGCGCCAGCAGCCTACAGCAGGGGGCATCCGACGAGCAGTACTTC
TRBJ2-1,TRBD2,TRBV5-4,CASRLTSGRYNEQFF,TGTGCCAGCAGACTGACTAGCGGGAGGTACAATGAGCAGTTCTTC
TRBJ2-4,-,TRBV29-1,CSVEEFVKGETKNIQYF,TGCAGCGTTGAAGAGTTCGTGAAGGGGGAAACCAAAAACATTCAGTACTTC
TRBJ2-1,TRBD1,TRBV28,CASGLPGQGTSGEQFF,TGTGCCAGCGGTCTACCCGGACAGGGAACTAGTGGTGAGCAGTTCTTC
TRBJ2-3,TRBD2,TRBV11-3,CASSLGVGTSGSPQYF,TGTGCCAGCAGCTTAGGCGTTGGGACTAGCGGGAGCCCGCAGTATTTT
TRBJ2-4,TRBD2,TRBV11-2,CASGPGLAGNIQYF,TGTGCCAGTGGCCCGGGACTAGCGGGAAACATTCAGTACTTC
TRBJ1-2,-,TRBV28,CASTALNYGYTF,TGTGCCAGCACCGCACTCAACTATGGCTACACCTTC
TRBJ2-4,-,TRBV6-5,CASSPGLPAKNIQYF,TGTGCCAGCAGCCCAGGACTCCCAGCCAAAAACATTCAGTACTTC
TRBJ1-5,TRBD1,TRBV19,CASSIVTGGSNQPQHF,TGTGCCAGTAGTATAGTGACAGGGGGAAGCAATCAGCCCCAGCATTTT
TRBJ2-1,TRBD1,TRBV15,CATSRVTGGSWEQFF,TGTGCCACCAGCAGGGTGACAGGGGGTTCTTGGGAGCAGTTCTTC
TRBJ1-2,-,TRBV14,CASSQVTRAPYGYTF,TGTGCCAGCAGCCAAGTTACGCGGGCCCCTTATGGCTACACCTTC
TRBJ1-1,-,TRBV9,CASSGSSAMNTEAFF,TGTGCCAGCAGCGGCTCGAGTGCGATGAACACTGAAGCTTTCTTT
TRBJ2-7,-,TRBV5-1,CASSLEGGEQYF,TGCGCCAGCAGCTTAGAAGGAGGCGAGCAGTACTTC
TRBJ2-3,TRBD2,TRBV19,CASSPTSATDTQYF,TGTGCCAGTAGTCCGACTAGCGCTACAGATACGCAGTATTTT
TRBJ1-5,-,TRBV15,CATSRGQGQPQHF,TGTGCCACCTCTAGGGGCCAAGGACAGCCCCAGCATTTT
TRBJ2-3,TRBD2,TRBV5-1,CASSLQTSGDTDTQYF,TGCGCCAGCAGCCTCCAGACTAGCGGGGACACAGATACGCAGTATTTT
TRBJ2-3,-,TRBV29-1,CSVTSPGGTQYF,TGCAGCGTTACGAGTCCGGGTGGTACGCAGTATTTT
TRBJ2-1,TRBD2,TRBV4-1,CASSLRLAEGTYNEQFF,TGCGCCAGCAGCCTCAGACTAGCGGAGGGAACCTACAATGAGCAGTTCTTC
TRBJ1-6,-,TRBV27,CASTTWGGSNSPLHF,TGTGCCAGCACCACTTGGGGAGGCTCTAATTCACCCCTCCACTTT
TRBJ2-3,-,TRBV5-1,CASSLTTGILTDTQYF,TGCGCCAGCAGCTTGACTACGGGTATACTCACAGATACGCAGTATTTT
TRBJ2-7,TRBD1,TRBV10-1,CASSENRGTYEQYF,TGCGCCAGCAGTGAGAACAGGGGAACCTACGAGCAGTACTTC
TRBJ1-2,TRBD1,TRBV18,CASSPGQGDLGYGYTF,TGTGCCAGCTCTCCGGGACAGGGGGACTTAGGCTATGGCTACACCTTC